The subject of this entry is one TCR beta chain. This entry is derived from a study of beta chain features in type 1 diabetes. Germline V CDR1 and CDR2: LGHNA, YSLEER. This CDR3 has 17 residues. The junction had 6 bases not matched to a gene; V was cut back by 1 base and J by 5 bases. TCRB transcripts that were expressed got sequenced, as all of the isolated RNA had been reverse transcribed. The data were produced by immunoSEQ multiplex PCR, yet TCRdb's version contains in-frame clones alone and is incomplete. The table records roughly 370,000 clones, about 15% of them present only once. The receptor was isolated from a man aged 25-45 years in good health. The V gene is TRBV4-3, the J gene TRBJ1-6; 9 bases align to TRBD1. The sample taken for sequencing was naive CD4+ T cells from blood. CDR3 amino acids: CASSQARTGENNSPLHF. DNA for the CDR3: TGCGCCAGCAGCCAAGCGAGGACAGGGGAGAATAATTCACCCCTCCACTTT.